This TCR beta chain originates from a study of regulatory T cells in long-lasting Graves disease. Study-wide findings and caveats: Persistent disease favored TRBV28, TRBJ1-2 and TRBJ2-5.

Arm-PCR with iRepertoire HTBI primers amplified the CDR3 regions for these TCR beta libraries. MiXCR was run by TCRdb on the multiplex PCR reads, yielding one entry per CDR3 protein. The table includes a few hundred thousand distinct CDR3 sequences, about a quarter detected once. Time point specified: persistent/refractory GD, antithyroid drugs over 5 years with positive TRAb. TCR sequences were obtained from RNA taken from PBMCs. By American Thyroid Association guidelines, Graves' disease was diagnosed in the cohort. This clonotype showed up many times. What it recognizes is unknown. CDR3 length: 11 residues. From germline, CDR1 is SNHLY and CDR2 FYNNEI. Trimming took off 8 bases at V and 5 bases at J, with 9 bases between the two ends.

The V and J genes are TRBV2 and TRBJ2-5; D is unresolved. The source of this sequence is a female donor with Graves disease. Sequenced here: peripheral blood mononuclear cells (PBMCs), sampled when the disease was refractory, from a patient treated with antithyroid drugs. In DNA, the CDR3 is TGTGCCAGCGGCCGCCGTGAGACCCAGTACTTC. It translates to CASGRRETQYF.